Listed below are T cell receptor beta chains from one sample, sequenced in a study of graft-versus-host responses after intestinal transplantation. These receptors are not linked to any known antigen. Data came from immunoSEQ multiplex PCR; TCRdb stores just in-frame clones and leaves some out. The table includes around 100,000 clones, around 92% detected once. Source: unstimulated CD8+ T cells sorted from spleen or lymph node cells, taken before transplant. The receptors originated from a human donor who was the organ donor for an intestinal transplant. CDR3s include the opening cysteine and the closing phenylalanine or tryptophan. Fields, in order: clone size, V gene, J gene, D gene, CDR3 DNA, CDR3 protein. A D gene is named only where the DNA matches it firmly. Part of the rows lack a size; the others show once, few, many or a class for expanded clones.

>-|TRBV2|TRBJ2-3|-
TGTGCCAGCAGTACCCGGTGGGACCGAATCACAGATACGCAGTATTTT
CASSTRWDRITDTQYF
>-|TRBV28|TRBJ1-1|-
TGTGCCAGCAGTTTAGGGTTTGGAGGGATGACTGAAGCTTTCTTT
CASSLGFGGMTEAFF
>-|TRBV6-5|TRBJ2-2|-
TGTGCCAGCAGTTATGGGGAAAACACCGGGGAGCTGTTTTTT
CASSYGENTGELFF
>-|TRBV7-9|TRBJ2-2|TRBD2
TGTGCCAGCAGCGTGCGGGAGGGATCTTCCTTAGACACCGGGGAGCTGTTTTTT
CASSVREGSSLDTGELFF
>-|TRBV30|TRBJ1-1|-
TGTGCCTGGAGTGAACTGGGGAACACTGAAGCTTTCTTT
CAWSELGNTEAFF
>-|TRBV4-2|TRBJ2-7|TRBD2
TGTGCCAGCAGCCAAGGACTCCGGGAGGCATCCTACGAGCAGTACTTC
CASSQGLREASYEQYF
>-|TRBV19|TRBJ1-1|-
TGTGCCAGTAGTATAAGTAGGCGCGGTGAAGCTTTCTTT
CASSISRRGEAFF
>-|TRBV5-3|TRBJ2-7|TRBD2
TGTGCCAGCAGCACCCTTAGCGGGAGGCACGAGCAGTACTTC
CASSTLSGRHEQYF
>-|TRBV11-2|TRBJ2-7|-
TGTGCCAGCAGCAACATCTCCCCCTCATACGAGCAGTACTTC
CASSNISPSYEQYF
>-|TRBV28|TRBJ2-3|TRBD1
TGTGCCAGCGGAGGACAGGAGAATGTCACAGATACGCAGTATTTT
CASGGQENVTDTQYF
>few|TRBV7-9|TRBJ2-3|TRBD1
TGTGCCAGCAGCTTCCGGACAGGTCCTAGCACAGATACGCAGTATTTT
CASSFRTGPSTDTQYF
>-|TRBV7-9|TRBJ2-1|-
TGTGCCAGCAGCTTTTCGGCTCTCGACAATGAGCAGTTCTTC
CASSFSALDNEQFF
>-|TRBV27|TRBJ2-5|TRBD1
TGTGCCAGCAGCCTAACTCCGGGACAGGGAATGAAGACCCAGTACTTC
CASSLTPGQGMKTQYF
>-|TRBV29-1|TRBJ2-1|TRBD2
TGCAGCGTTGAAGACCCCCGGGAGGGCAAGAGCTCCTACAATGAGCAGTTCTTC
CSVEDPREGKSSYNEQFF
>-|TRBV5-1|TRBJ2-2|-
TGCGCCAGCAGCTTGGCGGGGACCGGGGAGCTGTTTTTT
CASSLAGTGELFF
>-|TRBV14|TRBJ2-7|-
TGTGCCAGCAGCCCTCACAGTTACTACGAGCAGTACTTC
CASSPHSYYEQYF
>-|TRBV4-3|TRBJ2-7|TRBD1
TGCGCCAGCAGCCAAGGACAGGGGCCCTCCTACGAGCAGTACTTC
CASSQGQGPSYEQYF
>-|TRBV30|TRBJ2-2|-
TGTGCCTGTCAACAGGACACCGGGGAGCTGTTTTTT
CACQQDTGELFF
>-|TRBV6-5|TRBJ1-1|-
TGTGCCAGCAGTTACTCCCGCGGGGGGAGCACTGAAGCTTTCTTT
CASSYSRGGSTEAFF
>-|TRBV9|TRBJ2-1|TRBD2
TGTGCCAGCAGCGTTCGAAACTCCAGGGGACTAGCGGGAGTAAACGAGCAGTTCTTC
CASSVRNSRGLAGVNEQFF
>-|TRBV7-8|TRBJ1-1|-
TGTGCCAGCAGCTTAGAGCCCTTAGGGGACACTGAAGCTTTCTTT
CASSLEPLGDTEAFF
>-|TRBV9|TRBJ2-3|TRBD2
TGTGCCAGCAGCGACGGACTAGCGGGGTATGCAGATACGCAGTATTTT
CASSDGLAGYADTQYF
>-|TRBV7-9|TRBJ1-2|-
TGTGCCAGCAGCAAACCGACAGGAGTGTATGGCTACACCTTC
CASSKPTGVYGYTF
>few|TRBV27|TRBJ1-3|-
TGTGCCAGCAGGGGGCTGGGTAACACCATATATTTT
CASRGLGNTIYF
>-|TRBV30|TRBJ1-2|TRBD1
TGTGCCTGGAGATGGACAGGGGGTTCCTATGGCTACACCTTC
CAWRWTGGSYGYTF
>-|TRBV7-7|TRBJ1-4|TRBD1
TGTGCTAGCAGCAATGGGACAGCCAACAATGAAAAACTGTTTTTT
CASSNGTANNEKLFF
>-|TRBV27|TRBJ1-5|-
TGTGCCAGCATGGGGGGGGCAGGGAAAACCCAGCATTTT
CASMGGAGKTQHF
>-|TRBV6-1|TRBJ2-7|-
TGTGCCAGCAGTGAAGTGGACTACGGTGGGTCCGAGCAGTACTTC
CASSEVDYGGSEQYF
>-|TRBV27|TRBJ2-3|-
TGTGCCAGCAGTTTTAGTGGCGCGACAGTAGGTACAGATACGCAGTATTTT
CASSFSGATVGTDTQYF
>-|TRBV6-5|TRBJ1-4|-
TGTGCCAGCAGTTACGGTTTTTCGCAGGCCTATGAAAAACTGTTTTTT
CASSYGFSQAYEKLFF
>-|TRBV11-2|TRBJ2-7|TRBD1
TGTGCCAGCAGCCGACCCCTAACAGGGGGAGGTATCTACGAGCAGTACTTC
CASSRPLTGGGIYEQYF
>-|TRBV5-1|TRBJ2-3|-
TGCGCCAGCAGCTTCAGCGTTCCTGATACGCAGTATTTT
CASSFSVPDTQYF
>-|TRBV6-1|TRBJ2-7|TRBD1
TGTGCCAGCAGCCAACAGGGGTTCACCTACGAGCAGTACTTC
CASSQQGFTYEQYF
>-|TRBV11-2|TRBJ2-5|TRBD2
TGTGCCAGCACCCTCCTACAAGTGGCTAGCGGGTGGGAGACCCAGTACTTC
CASTLLQVASGWETQYF
>-|TRBV19|TRBJ2-1|-
TGTGCCAGTAGTATGGTTTTCCGGGACCAGGAGGTCAATGAGCAGTTCTTC
CASSMVFRDQEVNEQFF
>-|TRBV4-3|TRBJ1-4|-
TGCGCCAGCAGCCAAGGATATGGGAGCAGCGGAGAAAAACTGTTTTTT
CASSQGYGSSGEKLFF
>-|TRBV19|TRBJ2-7|TRBD2
TGTGCCAGTAGTCCGGCTAGCGGGGGCTACGAGCAGTACTTC
CASSPASGGYEQYF
>-|TRBV28|TRBJ1-1|-
TGTGCCAGCAGCCCCGTTGGCCCGACCACTGAAGCTTTCTTT
CASSPVGPTTEAFF
>-|TRBV6-1|TRBJ1-5|-
TGTGCCAGCAGTGAGTGGCAGGGCGGGAATCAGCCCCAGCATTTT
CASSEWQGGNQPQHF
>-|TRBV5-1|TRBJ2-1|-
TGCGCCAGCAGCTTGGTTTTGTGGGATTTGTTCTACAATGAGCAGTTCTTC
CASSLVLWDLFYNEQFF
>-|TRBV28|TRBJ2-7|-
TGTGCCGTCCGGTGGGGCAACTACGAGCAGTACTTC
CAVRWGNYEQYF
>-|TRBV27|TRBJ2-7|TRBD2
TGTGCCAGCAGTTTATCGCCGTTGACTAGCGTGTACGAGCAGTACTTC
CASSLSPLTSVYEQYF
>-|TRBV29-1|TRBJ1-2|-
TGCAGCGTTGTCACAGGGCATGGCTACACCTTC
CSVVTGHGYTF
>-|TRBV4-1|TRBJ2-2|TRBD2
TGCGCCAGCAGCCCGACCAGCGGGAGGGACACCGGGGAGCTGTTTTTT
CASSPTSGRDTGELFF
>-|TRBV4-1|TRBJ1-2|TRBD1
TGCGCCAGCAGCCAAGAGTGGGACAGGGTCTATGGCTACACCTTC
CASSQEWDRVYGYTF
>-|TRBV5-1|TRBJ2-7|-
TGCGCCAGCAGCTTGGGTGGAGGTAGGCCAAACGAGCAGTACTTC
CASSLGGGRPNEQYF
>-|TRBV28|TRBJ2-5|TRBD1
TGTGCCAGCAGTCGGGACAGGGGTGAGACCCAGTACTTC
CASSRDRGETQYF
>-|TRBV4-3|TRBJ2-7|-
TGCGCCAGCAGCCAAGGAGGACTCGGCTACGAGCAGTACTTC
CASSQGGLGYEQYF
>-|TRBV27|TRBJ2-5|TRBD1
TGTGCCAGCAGCCCCACAGGGGAGTGGGAGACCCAGTACTTC
CASSPTGEWETQYF
>-|TRBV9|TRBJ2-1|-
TGTGCCAGCAGCGTAGCTCTCGGGAACTACAATGAGCAGTTCTTC
CASSVALGNYNEQFF
>once|TRBV9|TRBJ2-3|-
TGTGCCAGCAGCCCACAGGGACGGGATACGCAGTATTTT
CASSPQGRDTQYF
>once|TRBV6-1|TRBJ2-7|TRBD2
TGTGCCAGCAGTGAAGCGCTACTAGCGGGGAGGGGAGGCCCCCTCGAGCAGTACTTC
CASSEALLAGRGGPLEQYF
>-|TRBV28|TRBJ2-1|-
TGTGCCAGCAGTTTGGTTCAGGGGTATTACAATGAGCAGTTCTTC
CASSLVQGYYNEQFF
>-|TRBV29-1|TRBJ1-1|-
TGCAGCGTCCCAGGGTTCACTGAAGCTTTCTTT
CSVPGFTEAFF
>few|TRBV6-5|TRBJ1-5|-
TGTGCCAGCAGTTACTCCAGTGGGAGCAATCAGCCCCAGCATTTT
CASSYSSGSNQPQHF